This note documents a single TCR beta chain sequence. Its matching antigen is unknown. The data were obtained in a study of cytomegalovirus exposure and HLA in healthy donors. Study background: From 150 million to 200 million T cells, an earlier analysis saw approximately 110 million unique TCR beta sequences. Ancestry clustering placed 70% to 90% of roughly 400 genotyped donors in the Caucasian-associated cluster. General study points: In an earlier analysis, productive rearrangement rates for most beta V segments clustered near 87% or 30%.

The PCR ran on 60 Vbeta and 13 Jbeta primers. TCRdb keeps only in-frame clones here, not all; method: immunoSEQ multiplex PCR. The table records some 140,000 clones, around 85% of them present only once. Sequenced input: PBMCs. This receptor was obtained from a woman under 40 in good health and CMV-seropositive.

The CDR3 DNA reads as TGTGCCAGCAGCCCGGGGATTAGTGAGCAGTTCTTC. Translation: CASSPGISEQFF. V gene TRBV7-2 combines with J gene TRBJ2-1; a weak D match, TRBD2 (5 bases). The V gene lost 5 bases and the J gene lost 9 bases, with 11 bases spanning the gap. This CDR3 comprises 12 residues. Germline-derived CDR1 and CDR2 are SGHTA and FQGNSA.